Below are 16 T cell receptor beta chains sequenced from a single sample in a study of cytomegalovirus exposure and HLA in healthy donors. With 60 Vbeta and 13 Jbeta primers, the PCR was carried out. Assay used: immunoSEQ multiplex PCR; TCRdb lists only in-frame clones, some missing. The sample lists some 150,000 clones; 80% were seen once. The sequencing sample was made of PBMCs. Receptors originate from a man aged 35-49 years in good health and CMV-seropositive.

This clone showed up just a few times. The J gene is TRBJ2-4, the V gene TRBV4-3; a possible D gene is TRBD1 (5 bases). Trimming shortened V by 0 bases and J by 0 bases, and 9 bases separated the two germline ends. The CDR3 spans 16 residues. CDR1 and CDR2 (germline): LGHNA, YSLEER. CDR3 coding DNA: TGCGCCAGCAGCCAAGATAAGACAGTAGCCAAAAACATTCAGTACTTC. It is translated as CASSQDKTVAKNIQYF.

The CDR3 DNA reads as TGTGCCAGCAGCCCCCGACTAGCGGGAGGGAGGGACAATGAGCAGTTCTTC. This sequence encodes CASSPRLAGGRDNEQFF. This chain links TRBV7-9 with TRBJ2-1; 14 nucleotides align to TRBD2. The V gene end was trimmed by 5 bases and the J gene end by 5 bases; junction bases not matched to a gene: 8. The CDR3 is 17 amino acids. Germline V gene lookup returns CDR1 SEHNR and CDR2 FQNEAQ (reference sequence). The full variable domain, completed using reference TRBV7-9 and TRBJ2-1, is DTGVSQNPRHKITKRGQNVTFRCDPISEHNRLYWYRQTLGQGPEFLTYFQNEAQLEKSRLLSDRFSAERPKGSFSTLEIQRTEQGDSAMYLCASSPRLAGGRDNEQFFGPGTRLTVL.

V gene TRBV27 combines with J gene TRBJ1-1; the D gene is possibly TRBD1 (6 bases). The CDR3 is 13 amino acids. V was trimmed by 4 bases and J by 7 bases, leaving 13 bases between them. Per the germline V gene, CDR1 is MNHEY and CDR2 is SMNVEV (reference sequence). CDR3 DNA sequence: TGTGCCAGCAGTTCAACAGGGAGCGGTGAAGCTTTCTTT. Translation gives CASSSTGSGEAFF.

The rearrangement uses TRBV5-1 and TRBJ2-6; D is unresolved. Per the germline V gene, CDR1 is SGHRS and CDR2 is YFSETQ. CDR3 size: 15 residues. The V gene lost 0 bases and the J gene lost 0 bases, with 4 bases spanning the gap. CDR3 nucleotide sequence: TGCGCCAGCAGCTTGGACAGCTCTGGGGCCAACGTCCTGACTTTC. Translated, it gives CASSLDSSGANVLTF.

The gene calls are TRBV19 and TRBJ1-5; 7 bases match TRBD1. The CDR3 extends over 15 amino acids. Trimming at V came to 5 bases and at J to 3 bases, leaving 7 bases not matched to a gene. CDR1 is LNHDA, CDR2 SQIVND, per germline (reference sequence). In DNA form, the CDR3 reads TGTGCCAGTAGTCTCACAGGGGAGTCCAATCAGCCCCAGCATTTT. Its translation: CASSLTGESNQPQHF. Based on the CDR3 plus reference TRBV19 and TRBJ1-5, the full variable domain is DGGITQSPKYLFRKEGQNVTLSCEQNLNHDAMYWYRQDPGQGLRLIYYSQIVNDFQKGDIAEGYSVSREKKESFPLTVTSAQKNPTAFYLCASSLTGESNQPQHFGDGTRLSIL.

The chain combines TRBV4-1 with TRBJ2-6, with 8 bases matching TRBD1. V shed 6 bases and J 1 base; nucleotides not matched to a gene: 14. Germline values: CDR1 MGHRA, CDR2 YSYEKL. The CDR3 has 19 amino acids. CDR3 amino acids: CASSYPGAGGTSGANVLTF. The CDR3 nucleotides read TGCGCCAGCAGTTACCCGGGAGCAGGGGGCACGTCTGGGGCCAACGTCCTGACTTTC.

The chain employs TRBV4-2 and TRBJ2-7, with D possibly matching TRBD1 (5 bases). Germline CDR1 reads LGHNA; CDR2 reads YNFKEQ. The CDR3 runs 13 residues. V was clipped by 7 bases and J by 1 base, with 11 bases between them. For the CDR3, the DNA is TGTGCCAGCACTTCCAGGGATTCCTACGAGCAGTACTTC. Translation: CASTSRDSYEQYF.

The chain combines TRBV6-1 with TRBJ1-5, with TRBD1 identical over 11 bases. The germline V gene encodes CDR1 MNHNS and CDR2 SASEGT. The CDR3 has 15 residues. V shed 4 bases, J shed 6 bases, and the junction held 5 bases outside the gene matches. The CDR3 loop is CASSAGTGGRQPQHF. The CDR3, as DNA: TGTGCCAGCAGTGCCGGGACAGGGGGTCGTCAGCCCCAGCATTTT.

The chain carries TRBV6-5 and TRBJ2-5; TRBD1 matches at 9 bases. The DNA end is more similar to TRBJ2-7, so the J call may be wrong. The CDR3 totals 15 residues. Germline V gives CDR1 MNHEY, CDR2 SVGAGI. CDR3 protein: CASTVNRDRVHEQYF. In DNA, the CDR3 is TGTGCCAGCACGGTCAACCGGGACAGGGTCCACGAGCAGTACTTC.

V gene TRBV6-5 combines with J gene TRBJ1-6; the match to TRBD1 covers 8 bases. The CDR3 is made up of 15 amino acids. From germline, CDR1 is MNHEY and CDR2 SVGAGI. V was pared by 3 bases and J by 7 bases, with 5 bases of the junction left unmatched. CDR3 bases: TGTGCCAGCAGTTATTCTAGACAGGGGAATTCACCCCTCCACTTT. Protein sequence: CASSYSRQGNSPLHF.

The genes are TRBV27 and TRBJ1-6, with TRBD1 identical over 8 bases. Per the germline V gene, CDR1 is MNHEY and CDR2 is SMNVEV (reference sequence). This CDR3 region has 14 residues. V shed 7 bases, J shed 9 bases, and the junction held 8 bases outside the gene matches. The CDR3: CASTIDRGVSPLHF. The CDR3 DNA reads as TGTGCCAGCACCATCGACAGGGGAGTTTCACCCCTCCACTTT.

This rearrangement joins TRBV19 to TRBJ2-1; perhaps TRBD2 as D (6 bases). The V gene's germline CDR1 is LNHDA and CDR2 SQIVND (reference sequence). CDR3 size: 15 residues. V lost 5 bases and J 2 bases, leaving 13 bases between the germline ends. CDR3 in amino acids: CASSVGEETYNEQFF. The CDR3 bases are TGTGCCAGTAGTGTGGGGGAGGAAACCTACAATGAGCAGTTCTTC.

V usage is TRBV6-6 and J usage is TRBJ2-7; maybe TRBD2 (6 bases). The CDR3 loop spans 14 amino acids. Germline V CDR1 and CDR2: MNHNY, SVGAGI (reference sequence). Trimming shortened V by 4 bases and J by 5 bases, and 15 bases separated the two germline ends. CDR3 in amino acids: CASSSDIGGNEQYF. The CDR3 DNA follows: TGTGCCAGCAGTTCCGACATAGGCGGGAACGAGCAGTACTTC.

The chain couples TRBV11-2 to TRBJ2-1, with D possibly being TRBD2 (6 bases). The CDR3 consists of 15 residues. Germline V CDR1 and CDR2: SGHAT, FQNNGV. Trimming took 5 bases from V and 12 from J, leaving 23 bases between them. The CDR3 sequence: CASSKLSGGHDGQFF. The CDR3 DNA follows: TGTGCCAGCAGCAAACTTAGCGGAGGACATGATGGGCAGTTCTTC.

This clone was observed a handful of times. The rearrangement uses TRBV5-1 and TRBJ2-3; D might be TRBD2 (6 bases). Germline V lookup: CDR1 SGHRS, CDR2 YFSETQ. This CDR3 has 15 residues. With 4 bases removed from V and 0 bases from J, the gap between germline ends came to 12 bases. For the CDR3, the DNA is TGCGCCAGCAGCGGGGCGGGATCTAGCACAGATACGCAGTATTTT. Its translation is CASSGAGSSTDTQYF. Variable domain in full (rest from reference TRBV5-1 and TRBJ2-3): KAGVTQTPRYLIKTRGQQVTLSCSPISGHRSVSWYQQTPGQGLQFLFEYFSETQRNKGNFPGRFSGRQFSNSRSEMNVSTLELGDSALYLCASSGAGSSTDTQYFGPGTRLTVL.

The chain joins TRBV7-6 to TRBJ2-1, with TRBD1 identical over 7 bases. The V and J ends lost 0 bases and 2 bases, in that order; junction bases with no gene match: 4. Germline V gives CDR1 SGHVS, CDR2 FNYEAQ. This CDR3 is built from 16 residues. CDR3 sequence: CASSLATGVPYNEQFF. The CDR3 DNA follows: TGTGCCAGCAGCTTAGCTACAGGGGTCCCCTACAATGAGCAGTTCTTC. The variable domain in full, completed from reference TRBV7-6 and TRBJ2-1, reads GAGVSQSPRYKVTKRGQDVALRCDPISGHVSLYWYRQALGQGPEFLTYFNYEAQQDKSGLPNDRFSAERPEGSISTLTIQRTEQRDSAMYRCASSLATGVPYNEQFFGPGTRLTVL.